A selection of T cell receptor beta chains follows, all from one sample in a study of T cells in Graves' hyperthyroidism and ophthalmopathy. TCRdb re-analysed the multiplex PCR reads in MiXCR, keeping a single row per CDR3 protein. The sample has about 710,000 distinct CDR3 sequences, about a sixth seen once; the top ten hold roughly 8%. Sequencing used blood. Source of these receptors: a man aged 18-30 years with Graves' hyperthyroidism. Both conserved end residues are part of each CDR3. Each record gives: V gene, D gene, clone size, J gene, CDR3 protein, CDR3 DNA. A D gene is named only where the DNA matches it firmly. A row's size may be missing; if present it is once, few, many or a size class.

TRBV28	TRBD2	many	TRBJ2-1	CASSLASGGFYNEQFF	TGTGCCAGCAGTTTAGCCAGCGGGGGGTTCTACAATGAGCAGTTCTTC
TRBV15	.	.	TRBJ1-2	CATSRASGGDGYTF	TGTGCCACCAGCAGGGCCTCGGGGGGCGATGGCTACACCTTC
TRBV28	.	many	TRBJ1-1	CASSITGTGMNTEAFF	TGTGCCAGCAGTATCACCGGGACGGGGATGAACACTGAAGCTTTCTTT
TRBV28	TRBD2	.	TRBJ2-5	CASSWSTSGRETQYF	TGTGCCAGCAGCTGGTCGACTAGCGGGAGGGAGACCCAGTACTTC
TRBV14	.	.	TRBJ1-1	CASSQSSTRAFF	TGTGCCAGCAGCCAAAGCAGTACCCGGGCTTTCTTT
TRBV18	.	.	TRBJ2-5	CASQQGFGETQYF	TGTGCCAGTCAACAGGGTTTCGGGGAGACCCAGTACTTC
TRBV2	.	few	TRBJ1-2	CASSEAQNGYTF	TGTGCCAGCAGTGAAGCGCAAAATGGCTACACCTTC
TRBV7-2	TRBD2	few	TRBJ2-5	CASSPSGLAGAETQYF	TGTGCCAGCAGCCCCAGCGGACTAGCGGGAGCAGAGACCCAGTACTTC
TRBV19	TRBD2	.	TRBJ2-7	CASSTHGAGAEEQYF	TGTGCCAGTAGTACGCACGGTGCGGGAGCTGAAGAGCAGTACTTC
TRBV4-1	.	many	TRBJ2-7	CASSQWGLVMGEQYF	TGCGCCAGCAGCCAATGGGGCCTGGTCATGGGAGAGCAGTACTTC
TRBV12-3/TRBV12-4	.	many	TRBJ2-7	CASSLALQDYEQYF	TGTGCCAGCAGTTTAGCGCTACAGGACTACGAGCAGTACTTC
TRBV5-1	.	.	TRBJ1-2	CASSISGTSNYGYTF	TGCGCCAGCAGCATATCGGGGACATCAAACTATGGCTACACCTTC
TRBV7-9	.	many	TRBJ2-5	CASSLPTGVQETQYF	TGTGCCAGCAGCCTCCCGACAGGAGTCCAAGAGACCCAGTACTTC